A selection of T cell receptor beta chains follows, all from one sample in a study of Ad26.COV2.S vaccination and SARS-CoV-2 variants. Repertoires were generated with immunoSEQ multiplex PCR, while TCRdb's copy carries only in-frame clones and drops some. The repertoire consists of roughly 380,000 clones, with over 75% occurring once and the leading ten covering around 3.6%. Sequencing used peripheral blood, obtained in a trial of Ad26.COV2.S vaccine versus placebo. The receptors originated from a person aged 18-65 years who received the Ad26.COV2.S COVID-19 vaccine or a placebo. Each CDR3 is given with its conserved first and last residue. Each record gives: CDR3 protein, D gene, V gene. D genes are given only for firm matches.

CDR3aa: CASSQMFGGGYGYTF
d_gene: NA
v_gene: TRBV3-1/TRBV3-2

CDR3aa: CASSQVQGRSVDTIYF
d_gene: NA
v_gene: TRBV4-1

CDR3aa: CSVARRASLGYTF
d_gene: NA
v_gene: TRBV29-1

CDR3aa: CASSLSTGRQETQYF
d_gene: NA
v_gene: TRBV19

CDR3aa: CASSTPDSRTSTDTQYF
d_gene: NA
v_gene: TRBV10-2

CDR3aa: CASSELGTLAYEQYF
d_gene: NA
v_gene: TRBV6-5

CDR3aa: CASSQDRGGGAFLGDTQYF
d_gene: TRBD2
v_gene: TRBV4-3

CDR3aa: CASRTGSSGNTIYF
d_gene: NA
v_gene: TRBV28

CDR3aa: CASSPLGQETLHF
d_gene: TRBD1
v_gene: TRBV18

CDR3aa: CASSLYLAGDSYNEQFF
d_gene: TRBD2
v_gene: TRBV11-2

CDR3aa: CASSPRGATSYEQYF
d_gene: NA
v_gene: TRBV11-2

CDR3aa: CASRPSTDTQYF
d_gene: NA
v_gene: TRBV5-1

CDR3aa: CASSSSFRVEEAFF
d_gene: NA
v_gene: TRBV5-1

CDR3aa: CATSDLQVGELNTEAFF
d_gene: NA
v_gene: TRBV24-1

CDR3aa: CASSQGYRGRNTEAFF
d_gene: NA
v_gene: TRBV4-1

CDR3aa: CASNTPATSGGARDTQYF
d_gene: NA
v_gene: TRBV21-1

CDR3aa: CASSLTGAREAFF
d_gene: NA
v_gene: TRBV11-2

CDR3aa: CASSLGDSYNEQFF
d_gene: NA
v_gene: TRBV11-2

CDR3aa: CASSLPRGTGELFF
d_gene: NA
v_gene: TRBV5-1

CDR3aa: CASSRLGPATDTQYF
d_gene: NA
v_gene: TRBV11-2

CDR3aa: CATGTSGGNEQFF
d_gene: TRBD2
v_gene: TRBV27

CDR3aa: CASSLGQIGNEQFF
d_gene: NA
v_gene: TRBV7-2

CDR3aa: CASSPIWVGSNSYEQYF
d_gene: NA
v_gene: TRBV11-2

CDR3aa: CASSPDRGLHQPQHF
d_gene: TRBD1
v_gene: TRBV7-2

CDR3aa: CASSSTSRDRVTEAFF
d_gene: TRBD1
v_gene: TRBV7-7

CDR3aa: CASRPQGVGYGYTF
d_gene: TRBD1
v_gene: TRBV6-4

CDR3aa: CASSPGTADTDTQYF
d_gene: TRBD1
v_gene: TRBV9

CDR3aa: CASNSPRAANTGELFF
d_gene: NA
v_gene: TRBV9

CDR3aa: CASSYIKGSEAFF
d_gene: NA
v_gene: TRBV6-5

CDR3aa: CANPRSKQGNTQYF
d_gene: TRBD1
v_gene: TRBV19

CDR3aa: CASSGQDQETQYF
d_gene: TRBD1
v_gene: TRBV4-1

CDR3aa: CASSMGGSTEAFF
d_gene: NA
v_gene: TRBV19

CDR3aa: CASSLACFGVNTEAFF
d_gene: NA
v_gene: TRBV4-3

CDR3aa: CASSSSRSSYNEQFF
d_gene: NA
v_gene: TRBV5-1

CDR3aa: CASSLDRGYEQYF
d_gene: TRBD1
v_gene: TRBV7-3

CDR3aa: CASSYAGGEGEKLFF
d_gene: NA
v_gene: TRBV6-2/TRBV6-3

CDR3aa: CASSHDLAGGGYTF
d_gene: NA
v_gene: TRBV4-1

CDR3aa: CASTRGPQGNTGELFF
d_gene: NA
v_gene: TRBV18

CDR3aa: CASSTTSKPYEQYF
d_gene: NA
v_gene: TRBV9

CDR3aa: CASSQDGARSYTF
d_gene: NA
v_gene: TRBV3-1/TRBV3-2

CDR3aa: CASSEVGIEAFF
d_gene: NA
v_gene: TRBV2

CDR3aa: CASSLGNTIYF
d_gene: NA
v_gene: TRBV7-9

CDR3aa: CASSPSSGGHRGTDTQYF
d_gene: TRBD2
v_gene: TRBV27

CDR3aa: CASSEREKLFF
d_gene: NA
v_gene: TRBV12-3/TRBV12-4

CDR3aa: CASSDRVETQYF
d_gene: TRBD1
v_gene: TRBV6-2/TRBV6-3

CDR3aa: CASSRPGGSYEQYF
d_gene: TRBD2
v_gene: TRBV7-8

CDR3aa: CASSRNTDTQYF
d_gene: NA
v_gene: TRBV6-1

CDR3aa: CASSHTQTRGRHEQFF
d_gene: TRBD1
v_gene: TRBV3-1/TRBV3-2

CDR3aa: CASSLGGSGPQHF
d_gene: NA
v_gene: TRBV7-9

CDR3aa: CASSVAAGGETQYF
d_gene: TRBD2
v_gene: TRBV5-1

CDR3aa: CASSMGLRSGQPQHF
d_gene: NA
v_gene: TRBV19

CDR3aa: CASRVGLDYGYTF
d_gene: NA
v_gene: TRBV5-1

CDR3aa: CASRRETGGSGSGELFF
d_gene: TRBD1
v_gene: TRBV7-9

CDR3aa: CASSLAPLAGYNEQFF
d_gene: TRBD2
v_gene: TRBV5-4

CDR3aa: CASTIASPGNTIYF
d_gene: NA
v_gene: TRBV6-5